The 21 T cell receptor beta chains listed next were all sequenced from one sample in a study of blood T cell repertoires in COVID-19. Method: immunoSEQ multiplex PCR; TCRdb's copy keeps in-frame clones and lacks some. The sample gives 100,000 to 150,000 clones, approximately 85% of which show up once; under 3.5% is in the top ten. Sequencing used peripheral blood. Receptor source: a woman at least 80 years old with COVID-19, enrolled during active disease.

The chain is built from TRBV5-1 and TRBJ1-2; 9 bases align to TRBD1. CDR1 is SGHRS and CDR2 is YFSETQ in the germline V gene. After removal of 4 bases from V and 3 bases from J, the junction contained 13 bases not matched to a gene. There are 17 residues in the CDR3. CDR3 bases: TGCGCCAGCAGCCCAAGACAGGGGGTGATTGTGGACTATGGCTACACCTTC. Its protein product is CASSPRQGVIVDYGYTF.

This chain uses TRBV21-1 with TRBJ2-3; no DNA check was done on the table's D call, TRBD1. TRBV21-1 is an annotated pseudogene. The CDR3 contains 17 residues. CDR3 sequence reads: CASSKIGTGGTTDTQYF. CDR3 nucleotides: TGTGCCAGCAGCAAGATTGGGACAGGGGGCACGACAGATACGCAGTATTTT.

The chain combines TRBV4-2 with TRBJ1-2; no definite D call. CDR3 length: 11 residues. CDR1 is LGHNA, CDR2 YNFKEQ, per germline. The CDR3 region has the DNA TGTGCAAGTGGTTCGGGCTATGGCTACACCTTC. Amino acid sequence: CASGSGYGYTF.

The CDR3: CASRRAQSADTQYF. The CDR3 DNA follows: TGTGCCAGCCGGAGGGCCCAGAGCGCAGATACGCAGTATTTT. The rearrangement joins TRBV4-2 to TRBJ2-3; TRBD2 is a possible D gene (6 bases). The germline V gene has CDR1 LGHNA and CDR2 YNFKEQ. Trimming removed 8 bases at V and 4 bases at J, with 16 bases between. The CDR3 is 14 amino acids.

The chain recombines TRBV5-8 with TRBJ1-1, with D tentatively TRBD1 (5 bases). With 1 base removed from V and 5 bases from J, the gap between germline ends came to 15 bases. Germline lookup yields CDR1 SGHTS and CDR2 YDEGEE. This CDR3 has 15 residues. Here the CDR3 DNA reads TGTGCCAGCAGCTTGAGGGACGGAGGGTGGACTGAAGCTTTCTTT. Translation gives CASSLRDGGWTEAFF.

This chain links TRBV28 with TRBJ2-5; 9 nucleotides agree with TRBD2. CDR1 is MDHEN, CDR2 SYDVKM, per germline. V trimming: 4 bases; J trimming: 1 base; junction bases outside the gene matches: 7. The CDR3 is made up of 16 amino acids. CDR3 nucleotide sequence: TGTGCCAGCAGTTCCTCCCTAGCGGGGACCCAAGAGACCCAGTACTTC. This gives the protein CASSSSLAGTQETQYF.

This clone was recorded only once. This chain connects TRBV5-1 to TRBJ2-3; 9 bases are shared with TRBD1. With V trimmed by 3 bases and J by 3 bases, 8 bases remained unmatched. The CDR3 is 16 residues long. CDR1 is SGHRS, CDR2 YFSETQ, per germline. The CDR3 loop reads CASSSGTGSLTDTQYF. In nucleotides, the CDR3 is TGCGCCAGCAGCTCCGGGACAGGGTCGTTAACAGATACGCAGTATTTT.

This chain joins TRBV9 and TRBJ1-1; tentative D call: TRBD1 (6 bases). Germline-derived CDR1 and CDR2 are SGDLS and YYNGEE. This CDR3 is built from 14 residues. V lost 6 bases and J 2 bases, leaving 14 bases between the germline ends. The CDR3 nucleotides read TGTGCCAGCACGCCGGAACAGGGAAACACTGAAGCTTTCTTT. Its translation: CASTPEQGNTEAFF.

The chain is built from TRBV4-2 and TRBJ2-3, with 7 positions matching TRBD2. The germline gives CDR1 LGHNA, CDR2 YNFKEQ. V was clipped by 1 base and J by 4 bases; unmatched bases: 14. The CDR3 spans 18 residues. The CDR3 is CASSQATARTRIPDTQYF. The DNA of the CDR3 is TGTGCCAGCAGCCAAGCGACCGCAAGGACTAGAATTCCAGATACGCAGTATTTT.

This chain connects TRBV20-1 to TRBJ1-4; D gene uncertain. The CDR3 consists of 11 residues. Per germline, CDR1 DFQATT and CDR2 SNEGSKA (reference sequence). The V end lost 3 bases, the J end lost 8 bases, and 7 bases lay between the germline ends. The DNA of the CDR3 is TGCAGTGCTAGTAGTCGGGAAAAACTGTTTTTT. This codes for CSASSREKLFF.

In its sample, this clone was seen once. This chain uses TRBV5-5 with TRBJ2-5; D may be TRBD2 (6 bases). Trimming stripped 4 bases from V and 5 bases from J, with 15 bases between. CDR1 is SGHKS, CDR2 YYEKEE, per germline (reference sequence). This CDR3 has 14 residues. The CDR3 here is CASSTGTREETQYF. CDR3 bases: TGTGCCAGCAGCACCGGGACTCGAGAGGAGACCCAGTACTTC.

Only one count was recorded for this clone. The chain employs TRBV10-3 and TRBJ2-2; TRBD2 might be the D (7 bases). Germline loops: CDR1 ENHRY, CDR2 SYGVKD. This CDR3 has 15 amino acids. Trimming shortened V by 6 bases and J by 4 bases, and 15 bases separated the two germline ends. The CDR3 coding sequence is TGTGCCATCAGGAAAGGGGGAGGGGCCACCGGGGAGCTGTTTTTT. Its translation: CAIRKGGGATGELFF.

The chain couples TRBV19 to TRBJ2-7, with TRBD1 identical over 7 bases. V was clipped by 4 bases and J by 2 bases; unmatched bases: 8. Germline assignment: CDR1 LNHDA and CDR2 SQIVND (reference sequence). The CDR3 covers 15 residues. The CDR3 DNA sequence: TGTGCCAGTAGTAGCATCCGGGACAGTACCTACGAGCAGTACTTC. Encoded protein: CASSSIRDSTYEQYF.

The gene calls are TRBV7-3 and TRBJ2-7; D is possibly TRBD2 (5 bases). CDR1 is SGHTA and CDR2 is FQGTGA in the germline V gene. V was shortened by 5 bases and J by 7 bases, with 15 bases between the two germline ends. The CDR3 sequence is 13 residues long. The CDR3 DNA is TGTGCCAGCAGCCAGGATCCCTCGGGAGAGCAGTACTTC. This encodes CASSQDPSGEQYF.

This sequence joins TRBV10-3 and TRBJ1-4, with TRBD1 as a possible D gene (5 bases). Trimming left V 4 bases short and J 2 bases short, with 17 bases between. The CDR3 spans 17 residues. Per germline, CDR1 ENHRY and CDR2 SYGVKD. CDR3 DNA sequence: TGTGCCATCAGTGCTAGTTCGGGGGTTGGGACTAATGAAAAACTGTTTTTT. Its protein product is CAISASSGVGTNEKLFF.

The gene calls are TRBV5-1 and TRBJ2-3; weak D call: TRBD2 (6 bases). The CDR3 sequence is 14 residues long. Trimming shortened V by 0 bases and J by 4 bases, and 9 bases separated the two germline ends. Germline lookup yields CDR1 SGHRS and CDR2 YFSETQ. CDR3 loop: CASSLGSGPDTQYF. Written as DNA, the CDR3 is TGCGCCAGCAGCTTGGGTAGCGGCCCAGATACGCAGTATTTT. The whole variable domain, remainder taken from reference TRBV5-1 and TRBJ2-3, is KAGVTQTPRYLIKTRGQQVTLSCSPISGHRSVSWYQQTPGQGLQFLFEYFSETQRNKGNFPGRFSGRQFSNSRSEMNVSTLELGDSALYLCASSLGSGPDTQYFGPGTRLTVL.

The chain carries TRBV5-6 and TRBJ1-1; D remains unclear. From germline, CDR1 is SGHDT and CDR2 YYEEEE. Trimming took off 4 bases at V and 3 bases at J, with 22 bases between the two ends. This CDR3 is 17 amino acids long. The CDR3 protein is CASSPPAGLRTDTEAFF. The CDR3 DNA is TGTGCCAGCAGCCCCCCCGCGGGGTTAAGGACGGACACTGAAGCTTTCTTT.

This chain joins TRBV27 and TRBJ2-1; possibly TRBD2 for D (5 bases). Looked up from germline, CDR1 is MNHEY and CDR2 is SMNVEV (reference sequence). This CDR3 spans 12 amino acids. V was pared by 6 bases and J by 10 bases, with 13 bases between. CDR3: CASRAPRGEQFF. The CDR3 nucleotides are TGTGCCAGCAGGGCCCCCCGCGGGGAGCAGTTCTTC.

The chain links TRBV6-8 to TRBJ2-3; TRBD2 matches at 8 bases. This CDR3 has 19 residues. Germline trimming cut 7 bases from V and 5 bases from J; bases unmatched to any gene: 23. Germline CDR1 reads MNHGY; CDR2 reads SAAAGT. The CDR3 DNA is TGTGCCAGCATTAGAATCCCGTCGGGCGGGAGGACCATGATAGATACGCAGTATTTT. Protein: CASIRIPSGGRTMIDTQYF.

The CDR3 loop reads CASSQPTGGASNEKLFF. CDR3 bases: TGTGCCAGCAGCCAACCGACAGGGGGCGCTTCTAATGAAAAACTGTTTTTT. The rearrangement uses TRBV4-2 and TRBJ1-4, with 10 positions matching TRBD1. The germline V gene encodes CDR1 LGHNA and CDR2 YNFKEQ. This CDR3 is 17 amino acids long. Trimming removed 2 bases from V and 3 bases from J; junction bases left unmatched: 6.

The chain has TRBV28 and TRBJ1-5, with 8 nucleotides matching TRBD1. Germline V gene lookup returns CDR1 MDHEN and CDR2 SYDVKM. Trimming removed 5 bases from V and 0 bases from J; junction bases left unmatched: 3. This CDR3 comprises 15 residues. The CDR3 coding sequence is TGTGCCAGCAGTATCAGGGGGCGTAGCAATCAGCCCCAGCATTTT. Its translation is CASSIRGRSNQPQHF. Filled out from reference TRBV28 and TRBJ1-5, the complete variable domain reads DVKVTQSSRYLVKRTGEKVFLECVQDMDHENMFWYRQDPGLGLRLIYFSYDVKMKEKGDIPEGYSVSREKKERFSLILESASTNQTSMYLCASSIRGRSNQPQHFGDGTRLSIL.